This TCR beta chain was captured by sequencing in a study of blood T cell repertoires in COVID-19. Measured with immunoSEQ multiplex PCR; TCRdb has only the in-frame clones, and not every one. This sample yields tens of thousands of clones, of which about four fifths are seen a single time; approximately 4% belongs to the top ten. The V segment lost 1 base and the J segment 8 bases; nucleotides outside the gene matches: 4. The CDR3 sequence is 15 residues long. CDR1 and CDR2 from the germline V gene are LGHDT and YNNKEL (reference sequence). The chain uses TRBV3-1 (or the pseudogene TRBV3-2) and TRBJ1-6, with 8 bases matching TRBD1. This sequence was found in a woman between 40 and 55 years old with acute COVID-19. Material: PBMCs or T cells enriched from blood (not recorded which). The CDR3 nucleotides read TGTGCCAGCAGCCAAGGATCAGGGGGCTATTCACCCCTCCACTTT. It codes for CASSQGSGGYSPLHF.